These T cell receptor beta chains were read from a single sample in a study of patients and donors after allogeneic stem cell transplantation. In TCRdb, the RT-PCR reads were re-called with MiXCR into one record per CDR3 protein. This table holds fewer than 180,000 distinct CDR3 sequences, about two fifths found once. What was sequenced was blood, either unsorted or a sorted T cell fraction (not recorded which). Source of these receptors: a human donor who was either an allogeneic HSCT recipient or a stem cell or donor lymphocyte infusion donor (not recorded which). It is not recorded whose cells these are; they may come from a transplant donor. The CDR3 runs from the conserved cysteine through the conserved F or W.

v_call,j_call,cdr3_length,cdr3_aa
TRBV5-1,TRBJ1-2,14,CASSFGQGNYGYTF
TRBV5-1,TRBJ1-2,14,CASSGTASNYGYTF
TRBV15,TRBJ1-2,13,CATSPRDTHGYTF
TRBV6-5,TRBJ1-2,14,CASSYIGSNYGYTF
TRBV12-3/TRBV12-4,TRBJ1-1,14,CASRSDRIGTEAFF
TRBV12-3/TRBV12-4,TRBJ2-3,20,CASSVGAPLAGGGSTDTQYF
TRBV20-1,TRBJ1-2,13,CSAATQGNYGYTF
TRBV6-5,TRBJ1-2,13,CASSYSIGGECTF
TRBV5-1,TRBJ1-4,14,CASSLEAVHEKLFF
TRBV29-1,TRBJ1-3,14,CSVDLGYSGNTIYF
TRBV27,TRBJ2-1,17,CASSPHGGTSGGAEQFF
TRBV7-2,TRBJ1-5,15,CASSSGDRVNQPQHF
TRBV20-1,TRBJ1-2,15,CSGYRRRSSAFGYTF
TRBV12-3/TRBV12-4,TRBJ2-5,15,CASSSPWGGRETQYF
TRBV4-3,TRBJ2-5,13,CASSQDWRETQYF
TRBV7-9,TRBJ1-4,15,CASTTTAGFNEKLFF
TRBV5-1,TRBJ1-1,15,CASSSTGKSNTEAFF
TRBV29-1,TRBJ1-1,12,CSAGLAHTEAFF
TRBV6-5,TRBJ2-1,15,CASSHLAGGMNEQFF
TRBV28,TRBJ1-1,13,CASSSRGVGAAFF
TRBV12-3/TRBV12-4,TRBJ2-4,17,CASSSRLAGVAKNIQYF
TRBV20-1,TRBJ2-3,12,CSARVGGDTQYF
TRBV3-1,TRBJ2-7,14,CASSRRLAAYEQYF
TRBV29-1,TRBJ2-7,10,CSVEDYEQYF
TRBV5-6,TRBJ1-4,13,CASRSGLNEKLFF
TRBV6-5,TRBJ1-2,14,CASGLGDTNYGYTF
TRBV4-2,TRBJ2-7,15,CASSPQGRGGYEQYF
TRBV29-1,TRBJ2-7,10,CSVESHQQYF
TRBV11-2,TRBJ1-5,15,CASSLQGFSNQPQHF
TRBV19,TRBJ1-1,13,CASTVDRNTEAFF
TRBV12-3/TRBV12-4,TRBJ2-7,14,CASSYSLTTGVEYF
TRBV20-1,TRBJ1-5,14,CSAPQGRGNQPQHF
TRBV29-1,TRBJ2-1,13,CSVGRLRGNEQFF
TRBV19,TRBJ1-5,14,CASLPGLGNQPQHF
TRBV7-9,TRBJ1-2,12,CASSPGPGGYTF
TRBV12-3/TRBV12-4,TRBJ1-6,15,CASSFAGANNSPLHF
TRBV6-5,TRBJ1-1,15,CASTPGHAVVTEAFF
TRBV28,TRBJ1-1,13,CASSFLESGEAFF
TRBV6-6,TRBJ1-3,20,CASSYPRIQDRITSGNTIYF
TRBV6-5,TRBJ2-2,16,CASSYSGGGSTGELFF
TRBV20-1,TRBJ1-1,10,CSAGDSEAFF
TRBV15,TRBJ1-1,12,CATSRGTFEAFF
TRBV10-3,TRBJ1-3,13,CAINRGSGNTIYF
TRBV4-3,TRBJ2-7,14,CASSHLTGLGEQYF
TRBV7-2,TRBJ2-1,16,CASSSYSGGHYNEQFF
TRBV29-1,TRBJ2-3,13,CNAGRSSTDTQYF
TRBV20-1,TRBJ1-2,11,CSARTPYGYTF
TRBV10-3,TRBJ2-3,15,CAISESGGVTDTQYF
TRBV20-1,TRBJ2-1,14,CSAERGDSYNEQFF
TRBV29-1,TRBJ1-2,11,CSALWALSYTF
TRBV18,TRBJ2-7,14,CASSPPGQTYEQYF
TRBV9,TRBJ1-1,14,CASSVAAGPFEAFF
TRBV6-6,TRBJ1-2,15,CASSHPDGGVGGYTF
TRBV12-3/TRBV12-4,TRBJ1-1,15,CASSLGQGSNTEAFF
TRBV5-6,TRBJ1-1,11,CASGGTTEAFF
TRBV15,TRBJ2-2,17,CATSRGTGGWNTGELFF
TRBV12-3/TRBV12-4,TRBJ1-1,14,CASSSYSGGAGAFF